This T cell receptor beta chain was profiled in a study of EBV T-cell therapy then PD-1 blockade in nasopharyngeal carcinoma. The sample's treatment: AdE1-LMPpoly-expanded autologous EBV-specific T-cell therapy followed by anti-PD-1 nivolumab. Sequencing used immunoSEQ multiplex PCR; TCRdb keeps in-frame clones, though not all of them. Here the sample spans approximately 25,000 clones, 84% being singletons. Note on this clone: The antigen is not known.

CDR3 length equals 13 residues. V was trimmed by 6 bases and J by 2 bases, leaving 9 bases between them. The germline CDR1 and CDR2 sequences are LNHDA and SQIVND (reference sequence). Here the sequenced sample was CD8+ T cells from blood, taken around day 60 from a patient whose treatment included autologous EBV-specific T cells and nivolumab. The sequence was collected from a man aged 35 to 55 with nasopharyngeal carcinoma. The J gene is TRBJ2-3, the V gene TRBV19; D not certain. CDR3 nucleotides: TGTGCCAGTAGCCTTCTATCCACAGATACGCAGTATTTT. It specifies CASSLLSTDTQYF.